This T cell receptor beta chain was retrieved from a study of blood T cell repertoires in COVID-19. Background on the study: T cells, B-cell-depleted T cells, or PBMCs provided the cDNA or gDNA that served as material.

Germline-derived CDR1 and CDR2 are MNHEY and SMNVEV (reference sequence). The CDR3 runs to 13 residues. Deletions cut 6 bases from V and 4 bases from J, with 12 bases between. TCRdb's table, derived via immunoSEQ multiplex PCR, lists solely in-frame clones and lacks some. Of approximately 190,000 clones detected, approximately 80% appear once; the ten largest clones hold roughly 5.2%. The source of this sequence is a woman aged 55-70 years with acute COVID-19. The sample taken for sequencing was PBMCs or T cells enriched from blood (not recorded which). The gene calls are TRBV27 and TRBJ1-1, with TRBD1 as a possible D gene (5 bases). The CDR3 here is CASRTTGGTEAFF. DNA for the CDR3: TGTGCCAGCAGGACGACGGGGGGCACTGAAGCTTTCTTT.